The sequence of this T cell receptor (beta chain) was determined in a study of tumor T cells in aggressive B-cell lymphoma. Profiled with immunoSEQ multiplex PCR; TCRdb holds only in-frame clones, not every one. The data contain 450 to 650 clones, about 89% of them seen just once; the ten biggest clones take up about a sixth. V was cut by 8 bases and J by 5 bases, with 21 bases left in between. The CDR3 loop spans 15 amino acids. The germline CDR1 and CDR2 sequences are MDHEN and SYDVKM. Sequencing used tumor tissue. The source is an adult with diffuse large B cell lymphoma. V usage is TRBV28 and J usage is TRBJ1-1; possibly TRBD1 for D (5 bases). CDR3 amino acids: CASDSTGGGPTEAFF. CDR3 DNA: TGTGCCAGCGACTCCACGGGGGGGGGTCCAACTGAAGCTTTCTTT.